This TCR beta chain stems from a study of control samples from healthy donors and cancer patients. TCRdb's copy holds only in-frame clones and misses some; the assay was immunoSEQ multiplex PCR. The repertoire includes under 300,000 clones, roughly four fifths of them detected once, and about an eighth sits in the top ten. Trimming took 4 bases from V and 6 from J, leaving 17 bases between them. This CDR3 has 16 amino acids. From germline, CDR1 is SGHRS and CDR2 YFSETQ. The sample was PBMCs. The sequence was obtained from a woman aged 55-70 years with lung cancer. The chain recombines TRBV5-1 with TRBJ1-6; D not resolved. The CDR3 DNA reads as TGCGCCAGCAGCACCTCCGGAACTCAAACTAATTCACCCCTCCACTTT. Its translation: CASSTSGTQTNSPLHF.